This entry describes one T cell receptor beta chain. Its antigen is unknown. This record belongs to a study of T cell repertoires in cytomegalovirus infection. About the study: Use of recently identified HLA-C-restricted and well-studied HLA-B-restricted CMV epitopes was part of the study.

CDR1 is SNHLY and CDR2 is FYNNEI in the germline V gene. This CDR3 spans 13 amino acids. Trimming stripped 7 bases from V and 6 bases from J, with 15 bases between. Using its own MiXCR run on the reads, TCRdb lists one record per CDR3 protein. The sample yields approximately 110,000 distinct CDR3 sequences, roughly 32% seen once. V is TRBV2 and J is TRBJ1-1; no clear D. This material consisted of CD8+ T cells from cultured PBMCs, taken from culture after CMV antigen stimulation. The clonotype originates from a human donor in good health (CMV status not recorded). Some clones in this sample may be carry-over from other donors' samples. CDR3 sequence: CASTGQAGAEAFF. Here the CDR3 DNA reads TGTGCCAGCACCGGGCAGGCTGGCGCTGAAGCTTTCTTT.